Following are 27 T cell receptor beta chains from one sample sequenced in a study of T cell repertoires in ileal Crohn's disease. Only in-frame clones appear in the TCRdb table, and some are missing; sequencing was by immunoSEQ multiplex PCR. In the table there are around 6,000 clones, roughly 77% of which are singletons. The sample was ileal tissue. These TCRs come from an adult with Crohn's disease.

CDR3 protein: CASSPVGEGYGYTF. The CDR3 DNA follows: TGTGCCAGCTCACCAGTAGGGGAGGGCTATGGCTACACCTTC. The chain has TRBV18 and TRBJ1-2; D possibly corresponds to TRBD1 (5 bases). CDR3 length equals 14 residues. With 2 bases removed from V and 4 bases from J, the gap between germline ends came to 11 bases. Germline CDR1 KGHSH, CDR2 LQKENI.

The rearrangement links TRBV27 to TRBJ2-1, with TRBD2 identical over 13 bases. The CDR3 contains 17 residues. J gave up 5 bases and V 7 bases, and 11 bases lay outside the gene matches. Germline V lookup: CDR1 MNHEY, CDR2 SMNVEV (reference sequence). CDR3 nucleotide sequence: TGTGCCAGCAAGTCTGTGTACGGACTAGCGGGGGACAATGAGCAGTTCTTC. Protein sequence: CASKSVYGLAGDNEQFF.

This clone occurred once. V gene TRBV5-1 combines with J gene TRBJ1-3; D is undetermined. The germline gives CDR1 SGHRS, CDR2 YFSETQ. CDR3 length equals 15 residues. V gave up 0 bases and J gave up 4 bases, with 11 bases separating them. Here the CDR3 reads CASSLDSQSGNTIYF. Written as DNA, the CDR3 is TGCGCCAGCAGCTTGGATTCACAATCGGGAAACACCATATATTTT.

The chain links TRBV4-1 to TRBJ1-2, with TRBD1 matching 10 bases. The CDR3 has 15 amino acids. With 3 bases clipped from V and 4 bases from J, the junction kept 5 bases outside the gene matches. Per the germline V gene, CDR1 is MGHRA and CDR2 is YSYEKL. This CDR3 reads CASSHQDRGGYGYTF. CDR3 sequence (DNA): TGCGCCAGCAGCCACCAGGACAGGGGGGGCTATGGCTACACCTTC.

The chain is built from TRBV7-9 and TRBJ2-7; TRBD1 matches 8 bases. Per germline, CDR1 SEHNR and CDR2 FQNEAQ (reference sequence). With V trimmed by 0 bases and J by 5 bases, 6 bases remained unmatched. CDR3 length equals 15 residues. CDR3 region: CASSLALGTGDEQYF. Here the CDR3 DNA reads TGTGCCAGCAGCTTAGCCCTCGGGACAGGTGACGAGCAGTACTTC.

The rearrangement joins TRBV29-1 to TRBJ2-1; 11 bases agree with TRBD2. CDR1 is SQVTM and CDR2 is ANQGSEA in the germline V gene. The V segment lost 4 bases and the J segment 3 bases; nucleotides outside the gene matches: 11. The CDR3 length is 17 residues. DNA for the CDR3: TGCAGCGTTGGGGGACTAGCGGTTAGGCCGATCTACAATGAGCAGTTCTTC. Translating gives CSVGGLAVRPIYNEQFF.

The chain recombines TRBV1 with TRBJ2-2; TRBD2 is the table's D call and was not checked against the DNA. TRBV1 is a recognized pseudogene. This CDR3 has 16 residues. The CDR3 is CTRIDPGLVRPGELFF. The DNA of the CDR3 is TGCACCAGAATCGATCCGGGACTAGTACGGCCCGGGGAGCTGTTTTTT.

The chain has TRBV6-5 and TRBJ2-1; maybe TRBD1 (5 bases). Trimming left V 5 bases short and J 9 bases short, with 17 bases between. CDR3 length: 14 residues. CDR1 is MNHEY, CDR2 SVGAGI, per germline. CDR3 sequence: CASSQLLQGGEQFF. CDR3 DNA sequence: TGTGCCAGCAGTCAGTTACTGCAGGGTGGTGAGCAGTTCTTC.

This chain joins TRBV7-2 and TRBJ1-2; 7 bases align to TRBD1. Germline CDR1 and CDR2: SGHTA and FQGNSA. This CDR3 has 13 amino acids. The J segment lost 7 bases and the V segment lost 4 bases, leaving 6 bases of the junction unmatched. This CDR3 reads CASSSQGSFGYTF. The DNA for the CDR3 is TGTGCCAGCAGCTCACAGGGGTCCTTTGGCTACACCTTC. The full variable domain, its missing parts supplied by reference TRBV7-2 and TRBJ1-2, is GAGVSQSPSNKVTEKGKDVELRCDPISGHTALYWYRQSLGQGLEFLIYFQGNSAPDKSGLPSDRFSAERTGGSVSTLTIQRTQQEDSAVYLCASSSQGSFGYTFGSGTRLTVV.

This sequence joins TRBV28 and TRBJ2-3; no clear D. The CDR3 has 14 residues. Germline V gene data show CDR1 as MDHEN and CDR2 as SYDVKM. V was shortened by 1 base and J by 0 bases, with 5 bases between the two germline ends. The CDR3 region has the DNA TGTGCCAGCAGTTTATACTCGAGCACAGATACGCAGTATTTT. It codes for CASSLYSSTDTQYF.

The J gene is TRBJ2-1, the V gene TRBV5-8; TRBD1 matches 7 bases. CDR3 size: 13 residues. Germline values: CDR1 SGHTS, CDR2 YDEGEE. V was clipped by 4 bases and J by 7 bases; unmatched bases: 5. The CDR3 nucleotides read TGTGCCAGCAGCAGGGACAGAACAAATGAGCAGTTCTTC. It yields the protein CASSRDRTNEQFF.

This clone has a handful of counts. V and J are TRBV6-4 and TRBJ2-3; a weak D match, TRBD2 (6 bases). This CDR3 is 15 amino acids long. V lost 0 bases, J lost 3 bases, and 10 bases lay in between. CDR1 and CDR2 (germline): MRHNA, SNTAGT. In DNA form, the CDR3 reads TGTGCCAGCAGTGACTCCGTCGCGGGAACAGATACGCAGTATTTT. It yields the protein CASSDSVAGTDTQYF.

The gene calls are TRBV28 and TRBJ2-2; TRBD1 agrees at 7 bases. Trimming at V came to 6 bases and at J to 0 bases, leaving 1 base not matched to a gene. The CDR3 has 14 amino acids. Germline loops: CDR1 MDHEN, CDR2 SYDVKM. CDR3 sequence (DNA): TGTGCCAGCAGGGGACAGCCGAACACCGGGGAGCTGTTTTTT. As protein: CASRGQPNTGELFF.

This chain connects TRBV27 to TRBJ1-1, with 8 positions matching TRBD1. From germline, CDR1 is MNHEY and CDR2 SMNVEV (reference sequence). The V gene end was trimmed by 5 bases and the J gene end by 1 base; junction bases not matched to a gene: 3. CDR3 size: 14 residues. CDR3: CASSDDRGNTEAFF. The CDR3 DNA reads as TGTGCCAGCAGTGATGACAGGGGGAACACTGAAGCTTTCTTT.

Written as DNA, the CDR3 is TGTGCCAGCAGCGTTAGCGGGACCAACAATGAGCAGTTCTTC. It encodes CASSVSGTNNEQFF. This chain uses TRBV7-7 with TRBJ2-1, with 8 bases aligning to TRBD2. V trimming: 5 bases; J trimming: 5 bases; junction bases outside the gene matches: 5. The CDR3 totals 14 residues. Looked up from germline, CDR1 is SSHAT and CDR2 is FNYEAQ (reference sequence).

The chain combines TRBV7-2 with TRBJ2-7, with D possibly being TRBD2 (6 bases). Germline CDR1 and CDR2: SGHTA and FQGNSA. The CDR3 sequence is 17 residues long. Trimming stripped 1 base from V and 4 bases from J, with 20 bases between. The CDR3: CASSLDVLRGSRYEQYF. DNA of the CDR3: TGTGCCAGCAGCTTAGACGTCTTGCGGGGCTCTAGATACGAGCAGTACTTC.

V is TRBV19 and J is TRBJ2-7; 8 bases fit TRBD1. With V trimmed by 7 bases and J by 5 bases, 13 bases remained unmatched. Germline V gene lookup returns CDR1 LNHDA and CDR2 SQIVND (reference sequence). This CDR3 has 15 residues. CDR3 sequence (DNA): TGTGCCAGTACCCTAGGGACAGGCTGGACTGACGAGCAGTACTTC. Protein product: CASTLGTGWTDEQYF.

The V call is TRBV7-2, the J call TRBJ2-7; 9 bases agree with TRBD2. J gave up 2 bases and V 3 bases, and 8 bases lay outside the gene matches. Germline V gene sequence: CDR1 SGHTA, CDR2 FQGNSA. This CDR3 is built from 16 residues. The DNA of the CDR3 is TGTGCCAGCAGCTTCCCCCGGCTAGCGGGGCCCTACGAGCAGTACTTC. Translation gives CASSFPRLAGPYEQYF.

The chain couples TRBV13 to TRBJ2-1, with 9 bases that match TRBD1. V was clipped by 4 bases and J by 8 bases; unmatched bases: 24. This CDR3 region has 20 residues. CDR1 and CDR2 from the germline V gene are PRHDT and FYEKMQ (reference sequence). In nucleotides, the CDR3 is TGTGCCAGCAGCTCAATAGGCGGACAGGGGTCCACGAATGAGGTCGATGAGCAGTTCTTC. Its protein product is CASSSIGGQGSTNEVDEQFF.

The chain combines TRBV27 with TRBJ2-7; 7 nucleotides agree with TRBD1. Losses at the gene ends were 5 bases for V and 4 bases for J; bases not matched to a gene: 5. The CDR3 is 13 residues long. From germline, CDR1 is MNHEY and CDR2 SMNVEV (reference sequence). For the CDR3, the DNA is TGTGCCAGCAGTCCCGGGACAGCTTACGAGCAGTACTTC. Its translation is CASSPGTAYEQYF.

This chain joins TRBV7-9 and TRBJ2-2, with D possibly being TRBD2 (5 bases). Germline V gene sequence: CDR1 SEHNR, CDR2 FQNEAQ (reference sequence). Trimming left V 1 base short and J 2 bases short, with 8 bases between. This CDR3 contains 15 residues. The CDR3 is CASSLDSGNTGELFF. The CDR3 bases are TGTGCCAGCAGCTTAGATTCGGGAAACACCGGGGAGCTGTTTTTT.

The gene calls are TRBV11-3 and TRBJ2-1; TRBD1 might be the D (6 bases). V lost 2 bases and J 0 bases, leaving 8 bases between the germline ends. CDR3 size: 15 residues. Germline V gene lookup returns CDR1 SGHNT and CDR2 YENEEA. The CDR3 region has the DNA TGTGCCAGCAGCTTAAGGGGGAGCTCCTACAATGAGCAGTTCTTC. It is translated as CASSLRGSSYNEQFF.

The V gene is TRBV4-1, the J gene TRBJ2-7; TRBD1 agrees at 7 bases. CDR3 length: 15 amino acids. Germline-derived CDR1 and CDR2 are MGHRA and YSYEKL. V dropped 4 bases and J dropped 4; count of bases not matched to a gene: 10. The CDR3: CASSPLLGGSYEQYF. CDR3 coding DNA: TGCGCCAGCAGCCCCCTCCTAGGGGGCTCTTACGAGCAGTACTTC.

V is TRBV7-9 and J is TRBJ2-2; 8 positions agree with TRBD2. The CDR3 runs to 18 residues. Germline CDR1 reads SEHNR; CDR2 reads FQNEAQ (reference sequence). With 3 bases clipped from V and 2 bases from J, the junction kept 11 bases outside the gene matches. For the CDR3, the DNA is TGTGCCAGCAGCTTCCCTCCCCGACTAGCGCCAAACACCGGGGAGCTGTTTTTT. It specifies CASSFPPRLAPNTGELFF.

The chain carries TRBV28 and TRBJ1-5, with D hard to call. CDR1 MDHEN and CDR2 SYDVKM come from the germline V gene. This CDR3 spans 13 amino acids. V lost 6 bases and J 5 bases, leaving 11 bases between the germline ends. CDR3 DNA sequence: TGTGCCAGCAGCCGGTTATCTTATCAGCCCCAGCATTTT. It specifies CASSRLSYQPQHF.

This clone has more than one count but fewer than ten. This sequence joins TRBV28 and TRBJ2-7; D is perhaps TRBD2 (5 bases). V dropped 7 bases and J dropped 2 bases, with 9 bases sitting between them. The CDR3 is 12 residues long. Per the germline V gene, CDR1 is MDHEN and CDR2 is SYDVKM. CDR3 protein: CASNRRAYEQYF. The CDR3 DNA sequence: TGTGCCAGCAACCGGCGGGCCTACGAGCAGTACTTC. Filled out from reference TRBV28 and TRBJ2-7, the complete variable domain reads DVKVTQSSRYLVKRTGEKVFLECVQDMDHENMFWYRQDPGLGLRLIYFSYDVKMKEKGDIPEGYSVSREKKERFSLILESASTNQTSMYLCASNRRAYEQYFGPGTRLTVT.

This chain links TRBV7-9 with TRBJ2-7, with 8 positions matching TRBD2. V lost 6 bases, J lost 2 bases, and 9 bases stayed unmatched. Germline CDR1 SEHNR, CDR2 FQNEAQ (reference sequence). The CDR3 extends over 15 amino acids. Here the CDR3 DNA reads TGTGCCAGCAGTAGAAGCGGGAGAGGCCCCTACGAGCAGTACTTC. It specifies CASSRSGRGPYEQYF.